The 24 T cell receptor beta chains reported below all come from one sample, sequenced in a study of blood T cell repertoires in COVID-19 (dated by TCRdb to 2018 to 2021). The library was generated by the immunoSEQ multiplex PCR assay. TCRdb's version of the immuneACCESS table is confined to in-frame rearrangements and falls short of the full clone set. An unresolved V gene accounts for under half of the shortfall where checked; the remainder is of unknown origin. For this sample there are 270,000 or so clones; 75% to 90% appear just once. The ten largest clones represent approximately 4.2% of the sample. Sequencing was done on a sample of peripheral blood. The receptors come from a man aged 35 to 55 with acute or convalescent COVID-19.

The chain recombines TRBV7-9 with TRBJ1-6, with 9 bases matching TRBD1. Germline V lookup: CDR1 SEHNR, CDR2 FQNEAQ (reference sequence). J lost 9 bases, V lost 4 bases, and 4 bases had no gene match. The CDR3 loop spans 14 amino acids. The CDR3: CASSSGTGTSPLHF. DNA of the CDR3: TGTGCCAGCAGCTCCGGGACAGGGACTTCACCCCTCCACTTT.

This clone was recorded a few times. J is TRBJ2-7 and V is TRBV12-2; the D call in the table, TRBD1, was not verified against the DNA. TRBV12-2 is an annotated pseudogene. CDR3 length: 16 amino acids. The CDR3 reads CASRPNQTESSYEQYF. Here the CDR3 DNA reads TGTGCAAGTCGTCCTAACCAGACAGAGAGCTCCTACGAGCAGTACTTC.

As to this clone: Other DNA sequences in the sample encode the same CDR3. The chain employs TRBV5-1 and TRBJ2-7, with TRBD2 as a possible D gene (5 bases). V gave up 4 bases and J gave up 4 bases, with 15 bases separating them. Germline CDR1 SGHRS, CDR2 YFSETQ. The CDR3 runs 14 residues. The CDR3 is CASSEGSASYEQYF. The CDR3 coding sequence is TGCGCCAGCAGCGAGGGCAGTGCCAGTTACGAGCAGTACTTC.

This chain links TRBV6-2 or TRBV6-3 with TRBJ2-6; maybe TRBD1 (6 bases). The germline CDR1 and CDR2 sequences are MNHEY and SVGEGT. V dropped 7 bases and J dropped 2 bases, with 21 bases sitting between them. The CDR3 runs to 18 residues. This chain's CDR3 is CASNPPPGHITGANVLTF. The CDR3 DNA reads TGTGCCAGCAACCCCCCACCGGGACACATTACTGGGGCCAACGTCCTGACTTTC.

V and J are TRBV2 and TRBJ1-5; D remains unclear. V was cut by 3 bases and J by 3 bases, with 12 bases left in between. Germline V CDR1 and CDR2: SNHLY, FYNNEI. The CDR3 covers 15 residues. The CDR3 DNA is TGTGCCAGCAGTGAGATATTGGGCCTCAATCAGCCCCAGCATTTT. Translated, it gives CASSEILGLNQPQHF.

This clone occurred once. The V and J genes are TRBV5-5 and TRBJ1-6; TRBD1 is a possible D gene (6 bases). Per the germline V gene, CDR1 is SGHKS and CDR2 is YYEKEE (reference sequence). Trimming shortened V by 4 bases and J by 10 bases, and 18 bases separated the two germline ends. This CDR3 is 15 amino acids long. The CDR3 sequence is CASSPSAGANSPLHF. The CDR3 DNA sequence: TGTGCCAGCAGCCCTTCGGCAGGGGCGAACTCACCCCTCCACTTT.

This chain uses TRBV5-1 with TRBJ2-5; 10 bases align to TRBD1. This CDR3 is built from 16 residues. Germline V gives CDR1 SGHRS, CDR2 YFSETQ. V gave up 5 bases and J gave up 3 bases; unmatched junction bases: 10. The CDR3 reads CASSWSSGTGEETQYF. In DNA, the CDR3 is TGCGCCAGCAGTTGGAGCTCCGGGACAGGGGAAGAGACCCAGTACTTC.

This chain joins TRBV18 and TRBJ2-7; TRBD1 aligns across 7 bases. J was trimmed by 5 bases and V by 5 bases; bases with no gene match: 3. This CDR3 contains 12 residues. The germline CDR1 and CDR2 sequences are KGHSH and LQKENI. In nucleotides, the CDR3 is TGTGCCAGCTCATTCGACAGGGACGAGCAGTACTTC. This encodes CASSFDRDEQYF.

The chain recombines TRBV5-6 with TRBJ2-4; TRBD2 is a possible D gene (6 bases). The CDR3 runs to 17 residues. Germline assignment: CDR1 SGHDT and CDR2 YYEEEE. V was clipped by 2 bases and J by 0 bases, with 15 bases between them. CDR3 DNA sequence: TGTGCCAGCAGCTTAAGGGCGGGGCAGCTAGCCAAAAACATTCAGTACTTC. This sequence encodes CASSLRAGQLAKNIQYF.

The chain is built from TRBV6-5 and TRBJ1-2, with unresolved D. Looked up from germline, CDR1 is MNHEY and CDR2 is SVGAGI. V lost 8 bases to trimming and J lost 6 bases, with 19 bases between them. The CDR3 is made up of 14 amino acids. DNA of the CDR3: TGTGCCAGCTTCCTCCTAAATAGTCTCCATGGCTACACCTTC. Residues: CASFLLNSLHGYTF.

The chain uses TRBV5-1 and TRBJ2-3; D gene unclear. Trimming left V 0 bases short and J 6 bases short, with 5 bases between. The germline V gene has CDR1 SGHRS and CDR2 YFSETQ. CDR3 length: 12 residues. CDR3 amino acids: CASSLVMDTQYF. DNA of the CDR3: TGCGCCAGCAGCTTGGTAATGGATACGCAGTATTTT. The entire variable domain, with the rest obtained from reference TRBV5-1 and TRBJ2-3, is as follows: KAGVTQTPRYLIKTRGQQVTLSCSPISGHRSVSWYQQTPGQGLQFLFEYFSETQRNKGNFPGRFSGRQFSNSRSEMNVSTLELGDSALYLCASSLVMDTQYFGPGTRLTVL.

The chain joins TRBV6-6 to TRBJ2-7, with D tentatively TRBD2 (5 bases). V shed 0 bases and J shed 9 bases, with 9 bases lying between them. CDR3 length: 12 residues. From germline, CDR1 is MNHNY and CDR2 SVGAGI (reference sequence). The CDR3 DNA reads TGTGCCAGCAGTTACTCGGGAGTCGGGCAGTACTTC. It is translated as CASSYSGVGQYF.

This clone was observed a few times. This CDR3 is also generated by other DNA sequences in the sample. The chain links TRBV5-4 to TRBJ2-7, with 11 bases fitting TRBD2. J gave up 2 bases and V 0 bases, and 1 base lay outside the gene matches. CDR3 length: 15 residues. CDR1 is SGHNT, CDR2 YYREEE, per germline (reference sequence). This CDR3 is CASSLELAGAYEQYF. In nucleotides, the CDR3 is TGTGCCAGCAGCTTGGAACTAGCGGGGGCCTACGAGCAGTACTTC.

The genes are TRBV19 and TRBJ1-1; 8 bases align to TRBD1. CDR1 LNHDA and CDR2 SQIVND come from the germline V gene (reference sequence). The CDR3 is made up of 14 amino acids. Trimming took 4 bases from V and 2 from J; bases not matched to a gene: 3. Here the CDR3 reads CASSRGQVNTEAFF. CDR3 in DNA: TGTGCCAGTAGTAGGGGACAGGTAAACACTGAAGCTTTCTTT.

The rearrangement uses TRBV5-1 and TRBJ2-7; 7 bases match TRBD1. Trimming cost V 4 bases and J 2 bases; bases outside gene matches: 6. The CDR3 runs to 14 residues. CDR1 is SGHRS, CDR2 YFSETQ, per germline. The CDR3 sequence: CASSLGQFTYEQYF. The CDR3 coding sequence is TGCGCCAGCAGCCTGGGACAGTTTACCTACGAGCAGTACTTC.

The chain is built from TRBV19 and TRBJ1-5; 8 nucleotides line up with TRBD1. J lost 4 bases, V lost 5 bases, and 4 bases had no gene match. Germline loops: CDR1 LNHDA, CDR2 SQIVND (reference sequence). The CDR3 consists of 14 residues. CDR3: CASSVDRDNQPQHF. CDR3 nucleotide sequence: TGTGCCAGTAGTGTGGACAGGGATAATCAGCCCCAGCATTTT.

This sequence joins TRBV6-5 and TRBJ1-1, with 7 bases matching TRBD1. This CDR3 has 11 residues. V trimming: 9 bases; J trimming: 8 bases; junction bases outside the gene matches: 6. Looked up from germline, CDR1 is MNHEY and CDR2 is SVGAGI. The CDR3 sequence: CASRQGNEAFF. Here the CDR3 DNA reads TGTGCCAGTCGACAGGGAAACGAAGCTTTCTTT.

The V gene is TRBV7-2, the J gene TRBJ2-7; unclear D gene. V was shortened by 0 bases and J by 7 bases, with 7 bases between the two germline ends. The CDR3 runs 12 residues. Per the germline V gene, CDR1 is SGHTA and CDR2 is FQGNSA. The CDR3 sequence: CASSLASREQYF. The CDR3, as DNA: TGTGCCAGCAGCTTAGCCTCTAGAGAGCAGTACTTC.

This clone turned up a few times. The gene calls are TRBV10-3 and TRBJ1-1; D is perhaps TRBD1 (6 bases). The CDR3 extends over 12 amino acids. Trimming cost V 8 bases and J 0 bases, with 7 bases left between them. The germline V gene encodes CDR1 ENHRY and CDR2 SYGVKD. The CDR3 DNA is TGTGCCATCGGACAGTTGAACACTGAAGCTTTCTTT. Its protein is CAIGQLNTEAFF.

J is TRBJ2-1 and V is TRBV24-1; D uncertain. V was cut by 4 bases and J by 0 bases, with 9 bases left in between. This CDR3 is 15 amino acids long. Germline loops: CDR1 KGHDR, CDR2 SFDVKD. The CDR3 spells CATSEIDSSYNEQFF. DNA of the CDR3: TGTGCCACCAGTGAGATCGATAGCTCCTACAATGAGCAGTTCTTC.

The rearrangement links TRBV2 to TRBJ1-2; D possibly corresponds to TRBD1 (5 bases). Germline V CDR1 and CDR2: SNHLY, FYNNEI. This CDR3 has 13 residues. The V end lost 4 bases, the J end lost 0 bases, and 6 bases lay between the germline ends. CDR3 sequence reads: CASSGQPNYGYTF. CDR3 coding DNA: TGTGCCAGCAGTGGACAGCCTAACTATGGCTACACCTTC.

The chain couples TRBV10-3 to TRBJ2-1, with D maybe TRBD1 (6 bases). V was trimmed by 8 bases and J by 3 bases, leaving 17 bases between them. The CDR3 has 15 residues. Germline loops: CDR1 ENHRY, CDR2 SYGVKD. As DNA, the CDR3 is TGTGCCATCGGCCTTGGGGACACCGACTACAATGAGCAGTTCTTC. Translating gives CAIGLGDTDYNEQFF.

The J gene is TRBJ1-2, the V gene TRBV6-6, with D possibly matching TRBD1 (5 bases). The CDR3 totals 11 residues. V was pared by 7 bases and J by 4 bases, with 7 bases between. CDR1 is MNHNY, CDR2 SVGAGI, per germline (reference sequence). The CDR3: CASMGGYGYTF. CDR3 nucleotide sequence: TGTGCCAGCATGGGGGGCTATGGCTACACCTTC.

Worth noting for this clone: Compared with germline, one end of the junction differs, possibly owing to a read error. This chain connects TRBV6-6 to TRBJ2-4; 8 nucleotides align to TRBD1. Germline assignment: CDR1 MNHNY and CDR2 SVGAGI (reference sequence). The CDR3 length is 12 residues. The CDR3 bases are TGTGCCAGCAGTTACTCCGGGACAGGTCTAGTCTTC. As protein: CASSYSGTGLVF.